These T cell receptor beta chains were read from a single sample in a study of chemoradiotherapy in HPV16-positive cancers. Libraries were prepared by immunoSEQ multiplex PCR; TCRdb keeps only in-frame clonotypes and omits some of them. This sample has about 8,900 clones, with 80% to 90% found just once. The input for sequencing was tumor tissue, taken from a patient who underwent chemoradiotherapy. Source of these receptors: a human donor with HPV-associated anogenital cancer. Each CDR3 is given with its conserved first and last residue. Each record gives: CDR3 length, J gene, D gene, clone size, V gene, CDR3 protein, CDR3 DNA. A D gene is named only where the DNA matches it firmly. Some rows mark clone size as missing; the rest say once, few, many or name a class of expanded clone.

>15|TRBJ2-7|.|once|TRBV2
CASRPPRDGSYEQYF
TGTGCCAGCAGGCCCCCTCGGGACGGCTCCTACGAGCAGTACTTC
>14|TRBJ1-5|TRBD1|.|TRBV6-1
CASRQGASNQPQHF
TGTGCCAGCAGACAGGGGGCTAGCAATCAGCCCCAGCATTTT
>13|TRBJ1-1|.|.|TRBV5-1
CASSSPAGTEAFF
TGCGCCAGCAGCTCCCCTGCGGGGACTGAAGCTTTCTTT
>10|TRBJ2-5|.|.|TRBV20-1
CSAAGETQYF
TGCAGTGCCGCAGGAGAGACCCAGTACTTC
>16|TRBJ2-7|TRBD1|.|TRBV4-1
CASSQAGQGGYYEQYF
TGCGCCAGCAGCCAAGCGGGACAGGGAGGGTACTACGAGCAGTACTTC
>14|TRBJ2-1|.|.|TRBV7-8
CASSPQGGTHEQFF
TGTGCCAGCAGCCCTCAGGGGGGGACGCATGAGCAGTTCTTC
>13|TRBJ2-2|.|.|TRBV29-1
CSAIQANTGELFF
TGCAGCGCTATACAGGCGAACACCGGGGAGCTGTTTTTT
>15|TRBJ2-5|TRBD1|.|TRBV6-5
CASSYSGTGEETQYF
TGTGCCAGCAGTTACTCCGGGACAGGGGAAGAGACCCAGTACTTC
>13|TRBJ2-7|.|.|TRBV4-2
CASSPGLSYEQYF
TGTGCCAGCAGCCCGGGACTGTCCTACGAGCAGTACTTC
>16|TRBJ1-5|.|.|TRBV19
CASSLGLRYSNQPQHF
TGTGCCAGTAGCCTTGGCCTCAGGTATAGCAATCAGCCCCAGCATTTT
>14|TRBJ2-1|.|.|TRBV5-1
CASSPHLGRSVQFF
TGCGCCAGCAGCCCTCACTTGGGGAGGTCTGTGCAGTTCTTC
>14|TRBJ1-2|TRBD1|few|TRBV28
CASSPRTGLAGYTF
TGTGCCAGCAGTCCCAGGACAGGGCTTGCTGGCTACACCTTC
>15|TRBJ1-1|TRBD1|.|TRBV5-1
CASSSLQGGNTEAFF
TGCGCCAGCAGCTCGCTACAGGGGGGGAACACTGAAGCTTTCTTT
>14|TRBJ2-5|TRBD1|.|TRBV29-1
CSAARGTGGETQYF
TGCAGCGCCGCCCGGGGGACAGGGGGAGAGACCCAGTACTTC
>13|TRBJ1-4|.|.|TRBV29-1
CSAKGLGQEKLFF
TGCAGCGCAAAGGGGTTGGGGCAGGAAAAACTGTTTTTT
>14|TRBJ2-7|.|.|TRBV11-2
CASSPSTGPEGQYF
TGTGCCAGCAGCCCATCGACAGGTCCCGAGGGGCAGTACTTC
>15|TRBJ2-1|.|.|TRBV9
CASSVQPQSHNEQFF
TGTGCCAGCAGTGTGCAGCCCCAGTCCCACAATGAGCAGTTCTTC
>15|TRBJ1-6|.|.|TRBV6-5
CASSYRGFDNSPLHF
TGTGCCAGCAGTTATAGGGGATTTGATAATTCACCCCTCCACTTT
>14|TRBJ2-7|.|.|TRBV5-6
CASSLWGGSYEQYF
TGTGCCAGCAGCTTGTGGGGAGGCTCCTACGAGCAGTACTTC
>15|TRBJ1-2|.|.|TRBV27
CPGEYRGAGDYGYTF
TGTCCCGGGGAGTATCGGGGGGCAGGAGACTATGGCTACACCTTC
>16|TRBJ2-3|TRBD1|.|TRBV15
CATSPRQGAGTDTQYF
TGTGCCACCAGCCCCCGACAGGGGGCAGGGACAGATACGCAGTATTTT
>15|TRBJ2-2|TRBD2|.|TRBV6-1
CASRELAGVSGELFF
TGTGCCAGCAGGGAACTAGCGGGAGTGTCCGGGGAGCTGTTTTTT
>15|TRBJ2-7|TRBD2|.|TRBV27
CASSLVAGALYEQYF
TGTGCCAGCAGTTTGGTAGCGGGGGCTTTATACGAGCAGTACTTC
>18|TRBJ1-2|TRBD1|.|TRBV19
CASSIDLGQGLPNYGYTF
TGTGCCAGTAGTATAGACCTTGGACAGGGACTACCTAACTATGGCTACACCTTC
>16|TRBJ2-1|.|.|TRBV19
CASTQGPNRVGVEQFF
TGTGCCAGTACCCAAGGGCCAAACAGGGTTGGAGTTGAGCAGTTCTTC
>13|TRBJ2-3|.|.|TRBV10-2
CASSVEIRETQYF
TGCGCCAGCAGTGTAGAGATCAGGGAAACGCAGTATTTT
>14|TRBJ1-1|.|.|TRBV5-5
CASAKGGGNTEAFF
TGTGCCAGCGCGAAGGGGGGGGGTAACACTGAAGCTTTCTTT
>12|TRBJ1-2|.|.|TRBV28
CASSFRGGTHTF
TGTGCCAGCAGTTTCCGCGGGGGGACCCACACCTTC
>11|TRBJ2-1|TRBD2|.|TRBV29-1
CSPGGYNEQFF
TGCAGCCCCGGGGGGTACAATGAGCAGTTCTTC
>15|TRBJ2-2|.|.|TRBV7-9
CASSLETGATGELFF
TGTGCCAGCAGCCTAGAAACAGGCGCCACCGGGGAGCTGTTTTTT
>14|TRBJ2-7|.|.|TRBV27
CASSYSADLGEQYF
TGTGCCAGCAGTTACTCAGCGGACTTGGGGGAGCAGTACTTC
>12|TRBJ2-3|.|.|TRBV7-6
CASSQGGDTQYF
TGTGCCAGCAGTCAAGGAGGGGATACGCAGTATTTT
>12|TRBJ1-2|.|.|TRBV28
CASRLPSYGYTF
TGTGCCAGCAGGCTCCCAAGCTATGGCTACACCTTC